One sample yielded the 30 T cell receptor beta chains listed below, sequenced in a study of OX40 agonist ivuxolimab in advanced cancers. Produced via immunoSEQ multiplex PCR; TCRdb's table is partial and in-frame only. In the table there are roughly 69,000 clones, approximately 90% of which are singletons. The sequenced sample was CD4+ or CD8+ T cells sorted from blood, obtained in a trial of the OX40 agonist ivuxolimab. The receptors shown here come from an adult with an advanced solid tumor such as melanoma, head and neck, liver or kidney cancer.

V is TRBV6-1 and J is TRBJ2-1; TRBD1 is a possible D gene (5 bases). V was pared by 3 bases and J by 10 bases, with 13 bases between. CDR1 is MNHNS, CDR2 SASEGT, per germline. CDR3 length: 13 amino acids. The DNA of the CDR3 is TGTGCCAGCAGTGAGGAGTACTGGACAGAGCAGTTCTTC. Residues: CASSEEYWTEQFF.

The chain is built from TRBV19 and TRBJ2-7; the D call may be TRBD1 or TRBD2 (5 bases each). The CDR3 runs to 12 residues. Trimming cost V 3 bases and J 6 bases, with 9 bases left between them. Germline lookup yields CDR1 LNHDA and CDR2 SQIVND (reference sequence). DNA of the CDR3: TGTGCCAGTAGTATGCCAGGGAGCGAGCAGTACTTC. Its translation is CASSMPGSEQYF.

This chain uses TRBV19 with TRBJ1-4; maybe TRBD1 (5 bases). The CDR3 runs to 14 residues. The germline V gene has CDR1 LNHDA and CDR2 SQIVND (reference sequence). Trimming removed 8 bases at V and 6 bases at J, with 16 bases between. This CDR3 is CASGTGTGDEKLFF. The CDR3 coding sequence is TGTGCCAGTGGAACCGGGACGGGGGATGAAAAACTGTTTTTT.

This sequence joins TRBV9 and TRBJ2-7; the D is unclear. Between the trimmed V and J ends, which lost 5 bases and 3 bases, there was a span of 15 bases. The CDR3 totals 14 residues. Germline V gene lookup returns CDR1 SGDLS and CDR2 YYNGEE. CDR3 nucleotides: TGTGCCAGCAGTCTTACCCCTCTGGGCTACGAGCAGTACTTC. This gives the protein CASSLTPLGYEQYF.

The rearrangement links TRBV11-3 to TRBJ2-2; a possible D gene is TRBD2 (6 bases). CDR1 is SGHNT, CDR2 YENEEA, per germline. The CDR3 extends over 15 amino acids. V lost 5 bases to trimming and J lost 0 bases, with 10 bases between them. CDR3 bases: TGTGCCAGCAGCCCCCGACTAGCGAACACCGGGGAGCTGTTTTTT. Amino acid sequence: CASSPRLANTGELFF.

This chain joins TRBV7-3 and TRBJ2-3; D call uncertain. Trimming cost V 1 base and J 5 bases, with 13 bases left between them. This CDR3 comprises 15 residues. Germline V lookup: CDR1 SGHTA, CDR2 FQGTGA. CDR3 amino acids: CASSLNLVDGDTQYF. DNA for the CDR3: TGTGCCAGCAGCTTAAATCTGGTAGATGGAGATACGCAGTATTTT.

The rearrangement links TRBV5-1 to TRBJ2-7; tentatively, D is TRBD1 (5 bases). CDR1 SGHRS and CDR2 YFSETQ come from the germline V gene. The CDR3 totals 12 residues. V lost 0 bases to trimming and J lost 5 bases, with 6 bases between them. The CDR3 reads CASSLGRDEQYF. Here the CDR3 DNA reads TGCGCCAGCAGCTTGGGCAGGGACGAGCAGTACTTC.

The V call is TRBV7-3, the J call TRBJ2-3; 10 nucleotides line up with TRBD2. Germline loops: CDR1 SGHTA, CDR2 FQGTGA. V gave up 5 bases and J gave up 3 bases; unmatched junction bases: 8. This CDR3 region has 16 residues. DNA for the CDR3: TGTGCCAGCAGCCTTCACCTTAGCGGGGGGACAGATACGCAGTATTTT. Protein sequence: CASSLHLSGGTDTQYF.

The V gene is TRBV13, the J gene TRBJ1-3, with 7 bases aligning to TRBD1. From germline, CDR1 is PRHDT and CDR2 FYEKMQ (reference sequence). V gave up 6 bases and J gave up 4 bases; unmatched junction bases: 6. The CDR3 spans 14 residues. The CDR3 is CASRPGTAGNTIYF. The CDR3, as DNA: TGTGCCAGCAGGCCCGGGACAGCCGGAAACACCATATATTTT.

The chain has TRBV30 and TRBJ1-2; D is undetermined. The CDR3 is made up of 14 amino acids. V shed 3 bases and J shed 0 bases, with 11 bases lying between them. Germline V gene data show CDR1 as GTSNPN and CDR2 as SVGIG (reference sequence). The CDR3 DNA is TGTGCCTGGAGGACCAAGACGGCTAACTATGGCTACACCTTC. This gives the protein CAWRTKTANYGYTF. Supplemented by reference TRBV30 and TRBJ1-2, the full variable domain reads SQTIHQWPATLVQPVGSPLSLECTVEGTSNPNLYWYRQAAGRGLQLLFYSVGIGQISSEVPQNLSASRPQDRQFILSSKKLLLSDSGFYLCAWRTKTANYGYTFGSGTRLTVV.

This clone was seen only once. The chain combines TRBV2 with TRBJ2-7; D call uncertain. There are 12 residues in the CDR3. V was pared by 7 bases and J by 2 bases, with 9 bases between. Germline CDR1 and CDR2: SNHLY and FYNNEI. DNA of the CDR3: TGTGCCAGCAAAGCCACGCCCTACGAGCAGTACTTC. Translation: CASKATPYEQYF.

The chain is built from TRBV7-9 and TRBJ2-1, with D tentatively TRBD2 (5 bases). The germline CDR1 and CDR2 sequences are SEHNR and FQNEAQ (reference sequence). V lost 1 base and J lost 9, with 13 bases in between. CDR3 length: 14 amino acids. The CDR3 spells CASSLGTGSSEQFF. The CDR3 DNA reads as TGTGCCAGCAGCTTAGGTACTGGGAGTTCTGAGCAGTTCTTC.

The genes are TRBV18 and TRBJ2-7, with 10 bases matching TRBD2. J lost 7 bases, V lost 4 bases, and 10 bases had no gene match. Germline CDR1 KGHSH, CDR2 LQKENI. The CDR3 contains 15 residues. The CDR3 bases are TGTGCCAGCTCACAAACTAGCGGGGTCCGAGTGGAGCAGTACTTC. Translated: CASSQTSGVRVEQYF.

The chain links TRBV2 to TRBJ1-2, with D uncertain. With 5 bases removed from V and 3 bases from J, the gap between germline ends came to 7 bases. From germline, CDR1 is SNHLY and CDR2 FYNNEI. This CDR3 region has 12 residues. The CDR3 protein is CASSTRHYGYTF. CDR3 bases: TGTGCCAGCAGTACTAGACACTATGGCTACACCTTC.

The genes are TRBV4-2 and TRBJ1-3; 8 nucleotides match TRBD1. The V and J ends lost 5 bases and 3 bases, in that order; junction bases with no gene match: 6. This CDR3 comprises 15 residues. Per the germline V gene, CDR1 is LGHNA and CDR2 is YNFKEQ. The CDR3 reads CASSRTGTGGNTIYF. CDR3 bases: TGTGCCAGCAGCAGAACCGGGACAGGTGGAAACACCATATATTTT.

J is TRBJ2-1 and V is TRBV19; TRBD2 agrees at 8 bases. V trimming: 5 bases; J trimming: 9 bases; junction bases outside the gene matches: 18. The CDR3 is 17 residues long. The germline V gene encodes CDR1 LNHDA and CDR2 SQIVND (reference sequence). Here the CDR3 reads CASSRFVAGTTVSEQFF. CDR3 in DNA: TGTGCCAGTAGTCGATTTGTAGCGGGGACGACCGTCAGTGAGCAGTTCTTC.

The chain uses TRBV29-1 and TRBJ1-1; D call uncertain. This CDR3 region has 12 residues. Trimming stripped 2 bases from V and 5 bases from J, with 9 bases between. Germline V gene lookup returns CDR1 SQVTM and CDR2 ANQGSEA. The CDR3 protein is CSVEQVGTEAFF. The CDR3 nucleotides are TGCAGCGTTGAACAGGTAGGAACTGAAGCTTTCTTT.

The rearrangement joins TRBV11-3 to TRBJ2-3, with D perhaps matching TRBD2 (5 bases). Germline CDR1 is SGHNT and CDR2 is YENEEA. Trimming took 5 bases from V and 0 from J, leaving 15 bases between them. The CDR3 totals 16 residues. CDR3 region: CASSTRTLTSTDTQYF. In DNA form, the CDR3 reads TGTGCCAGCAGCACTAGGACTTTAACTAGCACAGATACGCAGTATTTT.

The chain combines TRBV19 with TRBJ1-1; D gene ambiguous. This CDR3 has 13 residues. Germline loops: CDR1 LNHDA, CDR2 SQIVND (reference sequence). The germline V and J ends were trimmed by 2 bases and 1 base, with 5 bases remaining between them. CDR3 region: CASSINGNTEAFF. The CDR3 DNA reads as TGTGCCAGTAGTATAAACGGGAACACTGAAGCTTTCTTT.

This chain joins TRBV6-5 and TRBJ1-1; D is unresolved. Per the germline V gene, CDR1 is MNHEY and CDR2 is SVGAGI. The V end was cut by 9 bases, the J end by 5 bases, with 10 bases between. The CDR3 loop spans 11 amino acids. The CDR3 coding sequence is TGTGCCAGTGGGGTGGATACTGAAGCTTTCTTT. Translated, it gives CASGVDTEAFF.

The rearrangement joins TRBV27 to TRBJ2-2; 8 bases map to TRBD1. V trimming: 5 bases; J trimming: 7 bases; junction bases outside the gene matches: 9. The CDR3 contains 15 residues. Germline CDR1 is MNHEY and CDR2 is SMNVEV (reference sequence). CDR3 coding DNA: TGTGCCAGCAGTCAACCCGGGACAGGCTTCGGGGAGCTGTTTTTT. The encoded protein is CASSQPGTGFGELFF.

The chain has TRBV30 and TRBJ1-2; 8 positions match TRBD1. CDR3 length: 12 residues. Germline CDR1 reads GTSNPN; CDR2 reads SVGIG (reference sequence). With 5 bases clipped from V and 4 bases from J, the junction kept 3 bases outside the gene matches. The CDR3 sequence is CAWGTGIYGYTF. CDR3 sequence (DNA): TGTGCCTGGGGGACAGGTATCTATGGCTACACCTTC.

V is TRBV5-1 and J is TRBJ2-3; tentatively, D is TRBD2 (7 bases). Trimming removed 7 bases at V and 0 bases at J, with 18 bases between. CDR1 and CDR2 (germline): SGHRS, YFSETQ. The CDR3 is 16 amino acids. The CDR3: CASGRGSSGSTDTQYF. Here the CDR3 DNA reads TGCGCCAGCGGAAGGGGGAGTAGCGGGAGCACAGATACGCAGTATTTT.

This chain uses TRBV27 with TRBJ2-2; maybe TRBD2 (6 bases). The V gene lost 5 bases and the J gene lost 7 bases, with 17 bases spanning the gap. This CDR3 region has 15 residues. The germline gives CDR1 MNHEY, CDR2 SMNVEV (reference sequence). Written as DNA, the CDR3 is TGTGCCAGCAGTCAATGGGGCGGAGGGGACGGGGAGCTGTTTTTT. Its protein product is CASSQWGGGDGELFF.

The CDR3 DNA sequence: TGCGCCAGCAGCCATGCTCCGGGACAGGGGGTTGGTGGCTACACCTTC. This encodes CASSHAPGQGVGGYTF. This sequence joins TRBV4-1 and TRBJ1-2; 11 bases match TRBD1. The CDR3 consists of 16 residues. V dropped 3 bases and J dropped 7; count of bases not matched to a gene: 10. Looked up from germline, CDR1 is MGHRA and CDR2 is YSYEKL.

This clone occurred once. V gene TRBV14 combines with J gene TRBJ1-1; perhaps TRBD1 as D (5 bases). Trimming removed 2 bases at V and 1 base at J, with 11 bases between. This CDR3 comprises 15 residues. CDR1 and CDR2 (germline): SGHDN, FVKESK. Here the CDR3 reads CASSQLRQPNTEAFF. In DNA, the CDR3 is TGTGCCAGCAGCCAATTGAGACAGCCGAACACTGAAGCTTTCTTT.

The rearrangement joins TRBV7-3 to TRBJ2-2; 7 bases fit TRBD1. After removal of 5 bases from V and 3 bases from J, the junction contained 6 bases not matched to a gene. This CDR3 comprises 15 residues. From germline, CDR1 is SGHTA and CDR2 FQGTGA. The CDR3 DNA follows: TGTGCCAGCAGCGCACAGGGGTTGGACACCGGGGAGCTGTTTTTT. Translating it yields CASSAQGLDTGELFF.

This clone came up a few times. CDR3 coding DNA: TGCAGCGTCCAGGTGGGGGTGAACACTGAAGCTTTCTTT. Residues: CSVQVGVNTEAFF. This chain joins TRBV29-1 and TRBJ1-1; maybe TRBD1 (5 bases). Trimming left V 6 bases short and J 0 bases short, with 11 bases between. From germline, CDR1 is SQVTM and CDR2 ANQGSEA. The CDR3 is 13 residues long.

This chain joins TRBV6-1 and TRBJ2-5; a weak D match, TRBD2 (6 bases). Deletions cut 0 bases from V and 9 bases from J, with 11 bases between. Germline V gives CDR1 MNHNS, CDR2 SASEGT. The CDR3 sequence is 13 residues long. The CDR3, as DNA: TGTGCCAGCAGTGAAGCGGGAGGCTATCCCCAGTACTTC. Encoded protein: CASSEAGGYPQYF.

The gene calls are TRBV4-1 and TRBJ1-2; 9 nucleotides align to TRBD1. CDR1 and CDR2 from the germline V gene are MGHRA and YSYEKL. V shed 4 bases, J shed 1 base, and the junction held 10 bases outside the gene matches. CDR3 length equals 17 residues. The CDR3 sequence is CASSPPPRTGDNYGYTF. Here the CDR3 DNA reads TGCGCCAGCAGCCCACCCCCCAGGACAGGGGATAACTATGGCTACACCTTC.